Listed below are T cell receptor beta chains from one sample, sequenced in a study of blood T cell repertoires in COVID-19. The table came from immunoSEQ multiplex PCR; TCRdb's copy has only in-frame clones and leaves some out. The table includes 180,000 or so clones, around 84% detected once. Sequenced material: peripheral blood. Receptor source: a woman aged 70-85 years with COVID-19, enrolled during active disease. Each CDR3 is given with its conserved first and last residue. D genes are given only for firm matches. Clone size is stated in some rows and not others, as once, few, many or a class when expanded.

abundance,j_gene,v_gene,d_gene,CDR3aa,CDR3nt
-,TRBJ1-1,TRBV19,-,CASRLPLGGRTSEAFF,TGTGCCAGTAGACTCCCTTTAGGAGGTAGGACCTCTGAAGCTTTCTTT
-,TRBJ1-3,TRBV19,TRBD1,CASSAGQGVNTIYF,TGTGCCAGTAGTGCGGGACAGGGGGTGAACACCATATATTTT
-,TRBJ2-1,TRBV18,TRBD2,CASSPGLAGVANEQFF,TGTGCCAGCTCACCGGGACTAGCGGGAGTGGCCAATGAGCAGTTCTTC
-,TRBJ1-5,TRBV28,-,CASSPRPLDQPQHF,TGTGCCAGCAGCCCGAGGCCCCTGGATCAGCCCCAGCATTTT
-,TRBJ2-2,TRBV10-3,TRBD2,CAIRREGRSGELFF,TGTGCCATCAGGCGGGAGGGTAGATCCGGGGAGCTGTTTTTT
-,TRBJ2-1,TRBV7-2,TRBD2,CASSLVPGGPGGYNEQFF,TGTGCCAGCAGCTTAGTCCCCGGAGGGCCGGGGGGGTACAATGAGCAGTTCTTC
-,TRBJ1-1,TRBV5-1,TRBD1,CASSTVQGTNTEAFF,TGCGCCAGCAGCACCGTACAGGGGACGAACACTGAAGCTTTCTTT
-,TRBJ2-1,TRBV6-5,-,CASSYSSRGYNEQFF,TGTGCCAGCAGTTACTCGTCCCGGGGGTACAATGAGCAGTTCTTC
-,TRBJ2-3,TRBV5-1,-,CASSAEDSTDTQYF,TGCGCCAGCAGCGCGGAAGACAGCACAGATACGCAGTATTTT
-,TRBJ1-5,TRBV7-8,-,CASSAYQLGGRTNQPQHF,TGTGCCAGCAGCGCCTACCAATTGGGGGGACGGACGAATCAGCCCCAGCATTTT
-,TRBJ1-4,TRBV5-1,-,CASSRGVGEEKLFF,TGCGCCAGCAGCCGGGGTGTGGGTGAGGAAAAACTGTTTTTT
-,TRBJ2-3,TRBV7-3,TRBD2,CASSPRLAGPSDTQYF,TGTGCCAGCAGCCCCCGACTAGCGGGGCCGTCGGATACGCAGTATTTT
few,TRBJ1-1,TRBV2,-,CASSLRDTQNTEAFF,TGTGCCAGCAGTCTACGGGACACACAGAACACTGAAGCTTTCTTT
-,TRBJ2-2,TRBV2,TRBD2,CASKGGLVVTGELFF,TGTGCCAGCAAAGGAGGACTAGTCGTGACCGGGGAGCTGTTTTTT
-,TRBJ2-7,TRBV5-1,TRBD2,CASSLTLAGELLSYEQYF,TGCGCCAGCAGCTTGACGCTAGCGGGAGAGTTATTGTCCTACGAGCAGTACTTC
-,TRBJ2-3,TRBV30,-,CASMDRYPPDTQYF,TGTGCCTCGATGGACAGATATCCCCCAGATACGCAGTATTTT